This TCR beta chain was observed in a study of blood T cell repertoires in COVID-19. The wider study: Samples representing acute and convalescent COVID-19 were sourced from the United States, Italy and Spain. PBMCs, B-cell-depleted T cells, or T cells provided the cDNA or gDNA that made up the material.

After removal of 5 bases from V and 0 bases from J, the junction contained 3 bases not matched to a gene. The CDR3 is 14 residues long. Germline V gene lookup returns CDR1 SEHNR and CDR2 FQNEAQ (reference sequence). In the authors' workflow: Estimation of nucleated cell counts relied on the amplification of reference gene primers. The table came from immunoSEQ multiplex PCR; TCRdb's copy has only in-frame clones and leaves some out. The V and J calls and clone size were taken over from that table, and D and trimming were inferred from the DNA. The sample holds around 100,000 clones; roughly 84% are singletons and the top ten take 10% to 15%.

This sequence was found in a human donor in a cohort sampled during active COVID-19. V and J are TRBV7-9 and TRBJ1-2; 7 nucleotides align to TRBD1. Sequenced input: peripheral blood. The CDR3, as DNA: TGTGCCAGCAGCCCCGGGACAGCTAACTATGGCTACACCTTC. Its protein is CASSPGTANYGYTF.